These T cell receptor beta chains were read from a single sample in a study of shared clonotypes between healthy human individuals. Produced via immunoSEQ multiplex PCR; TCRdb's table is partial and in-frame only. The profile shows some 2.1 million clones, roughly 94% of them singletons. Sequencing was done on a sample of naive CD8+ T cells sorted from blood. The origin of the receptors is a man aged 18 to 30 in good health. Each CDR3 is given with its conserved first and last residue. The D gene is left open where the match is weak. Clone size is stated in some rows and not others, as once, few, many or a class when expanded.

V gene: TRBV6-6
D gene: TRBD2
clone size: .
J gene: TRBJ2-7
CDR3 DNA: TGTGCCAGCAGTTTTCGAGGAGCGGGAGAAACCCACGAGCAGTACTTC
CDR3 protein: CASSFRGAGETHEQYF

V gene: TRBV4-2
D gene: TRBD1
clone size: .
J gene: TRBJ2-1
CDR3 DNA: TGTGCCAGCAGCACCCGGACAGGGAGCAGCAATGAGCAGTTCTTC
CDR3 protein: CASSTRTGSSNEQFF

V gene: TRBV13
D gene: TRBD1
clone size: .
J gene: TRBJ1-1
CDR3 DNA: TGTGCCAGTTCGGACAGGATGAACACTGAAGCTTTCTTT
CDR3 protein: CASSDRMNTEAFF

V gene: TRBV7-9
D gene: .
clone size: .
J gene: TRBJ1-3
CDR3 DNA: TGTGCCAGCAGCTTAGCGGCGGCAGGCGTCTCTGGAAACACCATATATTTT
CDR3 protein: CASSLAAAGVSGNTIYF

V gene: TRBV7-6
D gene: .
clone size: .
J gene: TRBJ1-1
CDR3 DNA: TGTGCCAGCAGCCAAACCCCCACAGGGAACACTGAAGCTTTCTTT
CDR3 protein: CASSQTPTGNTEAFF

V gene: TRBV13
D gene: TRBD1
clone size: once
J gene: TRBJ2-7
CDR3 DNA: TGTGCCAGCAGCCACAGGGGAGACGACGAGCAGTACTTC
CDR3 protein: CASSHRGDDEQYF

V gene: TRBV29-1
D gene: .
clone size: .
J gene: TRBJ2-2
CDR3 DNA: TGCAGCGTTATGGGATCCGCGAACACCGGGGAGCTGTTTTTT
CDR3 protein: CSVMGSANTGELFF

V gene: TRBV7-2
D gene: TRBD2
clone size: once
J gene: TRBJ2-7
CDR3 DNA: TGTGCCAGCAGCTTAGTGGCTAGCGGAACCTACGAGCAGTACTTC
CDR3 protein: CASSLVASGTYEQYF

V gene: TRBV9
D gene: TRBD1
clone size: .
J gene: TRBJ1-1
CDR3 DNA: TGTGCCAGCAGCGCCTCGTTGGGGACAGGGGAGGACACTGAAGCTTTCTTT
CDR3 protein: CASSASLGTGEDTEAFF

V gene: TRBV7-9
D gene: .
clone size: .
J gene: TRBJ1-4
CDR3 DNA: TGTGCCAGCAGCCCAGACGAGGGCGAAAAACTGTTTTTT
CDR3 protein: CASSPDEGEKLFF

V gene: TRBV30
D gene: TRBD2
clone size: .
J gene: TRBJ2-7
CDR3 DNA: TGTGCCTCTAGCGGGGGGGGTTACGAGCAGTACTTC
CDR3 protein: CASSGGGYEQYF

V gene: TRBV11-2
D gene: .
clone size: .
J gene: TRBJ1-1
CDR3 DNA: TGTGCCAGCAGCTTAAGTTTGAACACTGAAGCTTTCTTT
CDR3 protein: CASSLSLNTEAFF

V gene: TRBV19
D gene: .
clone size: .
J gene: TRBJ1-2
CDR3 DNA: TGTGCCAGTAGTGTCGGGGCTTATGGCTACACCTTC
CDR3 protein: CASSVGAYGYTF

V gene: TRBV30
D gene: .
clone size: few
J gene: TRBJ2-7
CDR3 DNA: TGTGCCTGGAGTCACAACTCCTACGAGCAGTACTTC
CDR3 protein: CAWSHNSYEQYF

V gene: TRBV5-1
D gene: .
clone size: .
J gene: TRBJ1-1
CDR3 DNA: TGCGCCAGCAGCTTGGAGGGAGTGAGTGAAGCTTTCTTT
CDR3 protein: CASSLEGVSEAFF

V gene: TRBV7-9
D gene: .
clone size: .
J gene: TRBJ2-3
CDR3 DNA: TGTGCCAGCAGCTTAGGGTCTAGCGGCACAGATACGCAGTATTTT
CDR3 protein: CASSLGSSGTDTQYF

V gene: TRBV5-6
D gene: .
clone size: once
J gene: TRBJ1-2
CDR3 DNA: TGTGCCAGCAGGGAGGGAATAGGGGGCTACACCTTC
CDR3 protein: CASREGIGGYTF

V gene: TRBV27
D gene: .
clone size: .
J gene: TRBJ2-7
CDR3 DNA: TGTGCCAGCAGTTTATGGGTCGGGAGCGAGCAGTACTTC
CDR3 protein: CASSLWVGSEQYF

V gene: TRBV9
D gene: TRBD2
clone size: .
J gene: TRBJ2-1
CDR3 DNA: TGTGCCAGCAGCGTAGTAGGACTAGCGGGAAATGAGCAGTTCTTC
CDR3 protein: CASSVVGLAGNEQFF

V gene: TRBV4-1
D gene: TRBD2
clone size: .
J gene: TRBJ2-5
CDR3 DNA: TGCGCCAGCAGCCAAGCACTAGCGGGGGGGCAGTGGGAGACCCAGTACTTC
CDR3 protein: CASSQALAGGQWETQYF

V gene: TRBV7-9
D gene: TRBD2
clone size: .
J gene: TRBJ2-5
CDR3 DNA: TGTGCCAGCAGCTCTATCCGACTAGCGACCGAGACCCAGTACTTC
CDR3 protein: CASSSIRLATETQYF

V gene: TRBV7-9
D gene: .
clone size: .
J gene: TRBJ2-7
CDR3 DNA: TGTGCCAGCAGCCGGCCTGGCGCCTACGAGCAGTACTTC
CDR3 protein: CASSRPGAYEQYF

V gene: TRBV27
D gene: TRBD1
clone size: .
J gene: TRBJ2-7
CDR3 DNA: TGTGCCAGCAGTTTAACAGGGGACGAGCAGTACTTC
CDR3 protein: CASSLTGDEQYF

V gene: TRBV9
D gene: TRBD1
clone size: .
J gene: TRBJ2-7
CDR3 DNA: TGTGCCAGCAGCGAGGGACAGGGGGCGCCTTACTACGAGCAGTACTTC
CDR3 protein: CASSEGQGAPYYEQYF

V gene: TRBV5-6
D gene: .
clone size: .
J gene: TRBJ1-1
CDR3 DNA: TGTGCCAGCAGCTGGACAGAAGACACTGAAGCTTTCTTT
CDR3 protein: CASSWTEDTEAFF

V gene: TRBV5-4
D gene: TRBD1
clone size: .
J gene: TRBJ2-1
CDR3 DNA: TGTGCCAGCACCCCGCAGGGGGTACTCTCCTACAATGAGCAGTTCTTC
CDR3 protein: CASTPQGVLSYNEQFF

V gene: TRBV7-6
D gene: .
clone size: .
J gene: TRBJ2-7
CDR3 DNA: TGTGCCAGCAGCCCGGGGGTCTCCTACGAGCAGTACTTC
CDR3 protein: CASSPGVSYEQYF

V gene: TRBV27
D gene: .
clone size: once
J gene: TRBJ1-2
CDR3 DNA: TGTGCCAGCAGTTTACGGGGAAACTATGGCTACACCTTC
CDR3 protein: CASSLRGNYGYTF

V gene: TRBV7-2
D gene: .
clone size: once
J gene: TRBJ2-2
CDR3 DNA: TGTGCCAGCAGCCTAGGGGGAAACACCGGGGAGCTGTTTTTT
CDR3 protein: CASSLGGNTGELFF

V gene: TRBV29-1
D gene: .
clone size: few
J gene: TRBJ2-7
CDR3 DNA: TGCAGCGTTGAGACCGGACTCAACTACGAGCAGTACTTC
CDR3 protein: CSVETGLNYEQYF

V gene: TRBV9
D gene: TRBD2
clone size: once
J gene: TRBJ2-3
CDR3 DNA: TGTGCCAGCAAAGCGGGAGAAGCTTCTACGCAGTATTTT
CDR3 protein: CASKAGEASTQYF

V gene: TRBV7-9
D gene: .
clone size: .
J gene: TRBJ2-1
CDR3 DNA: TGTGCCAGCAGCCTACCTCTATGGGGGCTAGAGGACAATGAGCAGTTCTTC
CDR3 protein: CASSLPLWGLEDNEQFF

V gene: TRBV30
D gene: .
clone size: few
J gene: TRBJ1-2
CDR3 DNA: TGTGCCTGGAGTGTACGGAGGGGCGGTGGGTTTGGCTACACCTTC
CDR3 protein: CAWSVRRGGGFGYTF

V gene: TRBV7-3
D gene: .
clone size: .
J gene: TRBJ2-3
CDR3 DNA: TGTGCCAGCAGCCCCGGGACCTCATATTCAGATACGCAGTATTTT
CDR3 protein: CASSPGTSYSDTQYF

V gene: TRBV19
D gene: TRBD1
clone size: .
J gene: TRBJ2-7
CDR3 DNA: TGTGCCAGTAGTATCTACTCGGGACAGTCCTACGAGCAGTACTTC
CDR3 protein: CASSIYSGQSYEQYF

V gene: TRBV7-6
D gene: TRBD2
clone size: .
J gene: TRBJ2-3
CDR3 DNA: TGTGCCAGCAGCTTTGGGACTAGCCTCACAGATACGCAGTATTTT
CDR3 protein: CASSFGTSLTDTQYF

V gene: TRBV9
D gene: TRBD1
clone size: .
J gene: TRBJ1-3
CDR3 DNA: TGTGCCAGCAAGGGGACAGGCTCTGGAAACACCATATATTTT
CDR3 protein: CASKGTGSGNTIYF

V gene: TRBV7-8
D gene: .
clone size: .
J gene: TRBJ2-3
CDR3 DNA: TGTGCCAGCAGCTGGTCACCTGTAGAACTGGGAGTTTCCACAGATACGCAGTATTTT
CDR3 protein: CASSWSPVELGVSTDTQYF

V gene: TRBV7-9
D gene: TRBD2
clone size: .
J gene: TRBJ2-1
CDR3 DNA: TGTGCCAGCAGCCAAGGACTAGCGGGAGGGCCGGAAATTCGTAAGCAGTTCTTC
CDR3 protein: CASSQGLAGGPEIRKQFF

V gene: TRBV10-2
D gene: .
clone size: .
J gene: TRBJ2-1
CDR3 DNA: TGCGCCAGCACTGCGGGCCCTGAGCAGTTCTTC
CDR3 protein: CASTAGPEQFF

V gene: TRBV7-9
D gene: .
clone size: .
J gene: TRBJ2-7
CDR3 DNA: TGTGCCAGCAGCGCTCCCTACTCGGGGTACGAGCAGTACTTC
CDR3 protein: CASSAPYSGYEQYF

V gene: TRBV7-9
D gene: .
clone size: .
J gene: TRBJ2-7
CDR3 DNA: TGTGCCAGCAGCCCGGAGGGGCCCTACGAGCAGTACTTC
CDR3 protein: CASSPEGPYEQYF

V gene: TRBV7-9
D gene: .
clone size: .
J gene: TRBJ1-2
CDR3 DNA: TGTGCCAGCAGCCCGAGAACGGCAGATGGCTACACCTTC
CDR3 protein: CASSPRTADGYTF

V gene: TRBV7-8
D gene: .
clone size: .
J gene: TRBJ1-3
CDR3 DNA: TGTGCCAGCAGCTTAGAACCTGGCGGAAACACCATATATTTT
CDR3 protein: CASSLEPGGNTIYF

V gene: TRBV10-3
D gene: TRBD1
clone size: many
J gene: TRBJ1-2
CDR3 DNA: TGTGCCATCATGGGAGGACAGGTTGATGGCTACACCTTC
CDR3 protein: CAIMGGQVDGYTF

V gene: TRBV19
D gene: TRBD1
clone size: few
J gene: TRBJ2-7
CDR3 DNA: TGTGCCAGTAGTCCCCGGGACAGGGGTTACGAGCAGTACTTC
CDR3 protein: CASSPRDRGYEQYF